The sequence of this TCR beta chain was determined in a study of OX40 agonist ivuxolimab in advanced cancers. Overall study context: At doses from 0.01 to 10 mg/kg, patients were given intravenous ivuxolimab every 2 weeks.

Comment on this clone: As yet, its antigen is unknown.

CDR1 is LNHDA and CDR2 is SQIVND in the germline V gene (reference sequence). This CDR3 comprises 14 residues. The ends were cut back, 1 base at V and 1 base at J, with 7 bases in the middle. Study results and limitations: The work left the antigen specificity of expanded peripheral T cells undetermined.

Anyone with autoimmune disease history or systemic immunosuppression was excluded. The method was immunoSEQ multiplex PCR; TCRdb's version includes in-frame clones alone and lacks a portion of them. The sample has 45,000 to 60,000 clones, approximately 80% seen once. The specimen comprised CD4+ or CD8+ T cells sorted from blood, sampled in a trial of the OX40 agonist ivuxolimab. The chain couples TRBV19 to TRBJ1-2; tentatively, D is TRBD1 (5 bases). This clonotype originated in an adult with an advanced solid tumor such as melanoma, head and neck, liver or kidney cancer. The DNA of the CDR3 is TGTGCCAGTAGTATAGGACAGTTTAACTATGGCTACACCTTC. Translation: CASSIGQFNYGYTF.